This TCR beta chain was found in a study of patients and donors after allogeneic stem cell transplantation. In this sample, this clonotype turned up a few times. TCRdb analysed the RT-PCR reads with MiXCR anew, one entry per CDR3 protein. Altogether approximately 170,000 distinct CDR3 sequences are present, approximately 25% being singletons, with the ten largest covering about 24%. Germline V gives CDR1 SGDLS, CDR2 YYNGEE. V was pared by 4 bases and J by 4 bases, with 21 bases between. This CDR3 comprises 16 residues. The receptor was derived from a human donor who was either an allogeneic HSCT recipient or a stem cell or donor lymphocyte infusion donor (not recorded which). It is not recorded whose cells these are; they may come from a transplant donor. Sequenced: blood, either unsorted or a sorted T cell fraction (not recorded which). The chain has TRBV9 and TRBJ2-7; D not resolved. CDR3 DNA sequence: TGTGCCAGCAGCCCATTGTACCAGGCAGCTCCGTACGAGCAGTACTTC. This sequence encodes CASSPLYQAAPYEQYF. Looking up the rest from reference TRBV9 and TRBJ2-7 gives the full variable domain: DSGVTQTPKHLITATGQRVTLRCSPRSGDLSVYWYQQSLDQGLQFLIQYYNGEERAKGNILERFSAQQFPDLHSELNLSSLELGDSALYFCASSPLYQAAPYEQYFGPGTRLTVT.